These 27 T cell receptor beta chains were all obtained from the same sample, sequenced in a study of T cell responses to AZD1222 COVID-19 vaccine. Generated by immunoSEQ multiplex PCR, the TCRdb table keeps only in-frame clones and is missing some. This sample has 150,000 or so clones; 94% occur once, and the top ten carry approximately 4.8%. This sample comprised peripheral blood, obtained 28 days after the second AZD1222 dose. The receptors derive from an adult who received the AZD1222 COVID-19 vaccine.

The chain links TRBV5-1 to TRBJ2-5; 9 nucleotides agree with TRBD2. CDR1 and CDR2 (germline): SGHRS, YFSETQ. Trimming took 0 bases from V and 2 from J; bases not matched to a gene: 5. CDR3 length equals 16 residues. The chain's CDR3 is CASSLAKTSGQETQYF. The CDR3 DNA is TGCGCCAGCAGCTTGGCCAAGACTAGCGGACAAGAGACCCAGTACTTC.

This clone was counted a single time. V is TRBV4-3 and J is TRBJ1-5, with D hard to call. Germline CDR1 is LGHNA and CDR2 is YSLEER. V was shortened by 4 bases and J by 4 bases, with 14 bases between the two germline ends. The CDR3 runs 15 residues. Here the CDR3 reads CASSPSLLGNQPQHF. DNA for the CDR3: TGCGCCAGCAGCCCCAGCCTGCTAGGTAATCAGCCCCAGCATTTT.

This clone was seen once. The rearrangement links TRBV15 to TRBJ2-1; 9 bases fit TRBD1. The CDR3 contains 18 residues. V was clipped by 2 bases and J by 8 bases; unmatched bases: 16. From germline, CDR1 is LNHNV and CDR2 YYDKDF (reference sequence). The CDR3 region has the DNA TGTGCCACCAGCAGATCCCTGTTCCGGGACAGGGAGAAAGATGAGCAGTTCTTC. Amino acids: CATSRSLFRDREKDEQFF.

The count of this clone is one. The CDR3: CASSLGTANYGYTF. The CDR3 DNA reads TGCGCCAGCAGCTTGGGTACGGCGAACTATGGCTACACCTTC. V is TRBV5-1 and J is TRBJ1-2; no reliable D call. CDR1 SGHRS and CDR2 YFSETQ come from the germline V gene. The CDR3 has 14 amino acids. V lost 0 bases and J 2 bases, leaving 8 bases between the germline ends. Variable domain in full (rest from reference TRBV5-1 and TRBJ1-2): KAGVTQTPRYLIKTRGQQVTLSCSPISGHRSVSWYQQTPGQGLQFLFEYFSETQRNKGNFPGRFSGRQFSNSRSEMNVSTLELGDSALYLCASSLGTANYGYTFGSGTRLTVV.

V is TRBV9 and J is TRBJ2-3; D may be TRBD1 or TRBD2 (5 bases each). In germline, CDR1 is SGDLS, CDR2 YYNGEE. The V and J ends lost 5 bases and 4 bases respectively, with 14 bases between them. The length of the CDR3 is 14 residues. DNA of the CDR3: TGTGCCAGCAGGGGGGTGGGACCCCCAGATACGCAGTATTTT. Its protein is CASRGVGPPDTQYF.

The CDR3 region is CASSLAGGSGYTF. The DNA of the CDR3 is TGCGCCAGCAGCTTGGCCGGGGGGTCTGGCTACACCTTC. V gene TRBV5-1 combines with J gene TRBJ1-2; TRBD1 is a possible D gene (5 bases). Germline-derived CDR1 and CDR2 are SGHRS and YFSETQ. This CDR3 has 13 amino acids. Trimming removed 0 bases from V and 7 bases from J, with 10 bases in between.

The gene calls are TRBV2 and TRBJ2-7; D possibly uses TRBD1 or TRBD2 (5 bases each). Trimming left V 8 bases short and J 2 bases short, with 13 bases between. From germline, CDR1 is SNHLY and CDR2 FYNNEI. There are 13 residues in the CDR3. CDR3 bases: TGTGCCAGCTCTCGGGACGCAACCTACGAGCAGTACTTC. Protein: CASSRDATYEQYF.

The chain links TRBV10-3 to TRBJ1-6, with D possibly matching TRBD1 (5 bases). V was shortened by 5 bases and J by 9 bases, with 17 bases between the two germline ends. The CDR3 loop spans 15 amino acids. Germline loops: CDR1 ENHRY, CDR2 SYGVKD. The CDR3 DNA follows: TGTGCCATCAGTCCGGGACCGTCATCTGGTTCACCCCTCCACTTT. The encoded protein is CAISPGPSSGSPLHF.

Concerning this clone itself: Compared with germline, one end of the junction differs, possibly owing to a read error. The genes are TRBV30 and TRBJ1-2; D is perhaps TRBD1 (6 bases). Germline values: CDR1 GTSNPN, CDR2 SVGIG (reference sequence). This CDR3 has 14 residues. The CDR3 reads CAWSVLRDMQVVRF. Written as DNA, the CDR3 is TGTGCCTGGAGTGTACTGAGGGACATGCAGGTCGTGCGCTTC. Based on the CDR3 plus reference TRBV30 and TRBJ1-2, the full variable domain is SQTIHQWPATLVQPVGSPLSLECTVEGTSNPNLYWYRQAAGRGLQLLFYSVGIGQISSEVPQNLSASRPQDRQFILSSKKLLLSDSGFYLCAWSVLRDMQVVRFGSGTRLTVV.

CDR3 amino acids: CASSATGPYGYTF. The CDR3 coding sequence is TGTGCCAGCAGTGCAACAGGGCCCTATGGCTACACCTTC. V is TRBV25-1 and J is TRBJ1-2; TRBD1 might be the D (6 bases). There are 13 residues in the CDR3. Looked up from germline, CDR1 is MGHDK and CDR2 is SYGVNS. Trimming shortened V by 4 bases and J by 4 bases, and 10 bases separated the two germline ends.

The chain joins TRBV28 to TRBJ2-7; D is unresolved. CDR3 size: 12 residues. The germline V gene has CDR1 MDHEN and CDR2 SYDVKM. With 6 bases removed from V and 1 base from J, the gap between germline ends came to 7 bases. The CDR3 DNA follows: TGTGCCAGCAGCGGCTGGTCCTACGAGCAGTACTTC. Translation: CASSGWSYEQYF. Using reference TRBV28 and TRBJ2-7 for the parts outside the CDR3, the full variable domain is DVKVTQSSRYLVKRTGEKVFLECVQDMDHENMFWYRQDPGLGLRLIYFSYDVKMKEKGDIPEGYSVSREKKERFSLILESASTNQTSMYLCASSGWSYEQYFGPGTRLTVT.

The chain recombines TRBV19 with TRBJ1-2, with no clear D. Looked up from germline, CDR1 is LNHDA and CDR2 is SQIVND (reference sequence). Trimming pared 6 bases from V and 8 bases from J, leaving 13 bases between. The CDR3 has 12 residues. The CDR3 DNA is TGTGCCAGTAGCCCATTGGGGTCCGGCTACACCTTC. Translating gives CASSPLGSGYTF.

This chain links TRBV14 with TRBJ1-6, with D tentatively TRBD1 (5 bases). Trimming pared 4 bases from V and 10 bases from J, leaving 17 bases between. The germline gives CDR1 SGHDN, CDR2 FVKESK. The CDR3 is 15 amino acids. The CDR3 loop is CASSRGEKVLSPLHF. CDR3 DNA: TGTGCCAGCAGCCGAGGGGAAAAAGTACTCTCACCCCTCCACTTT.

The chain joins TRBV27 to TRBJ1-6; maybe TRBD1 (5 bases). Deletions cut 5 bases from V and 10 bases from J, with 21 bases between. This CDR3 is 16 amino acids long. Germline V gives CDR1 MNHEY, CDR2 SMNVEV (reference sequence). DNA of the CDR3: TGTGCCAGCAGTCGCTCAGGGATTGTACGGGAATCACCCCTCCACTTT. This translates into CASSRSGIVRESPLHF.

This clone has only a few counts. This chain joins TRBV2 and TRBJ2-7; 7 bases agree with TRBD2. This CDR3 is built from 14 residues. The germline V gene has CDR1 SNHLY and CDR2 FYNNEI. With 7 bases clipped from V and 0 bases from J, the junction kept 6 bases outside the gene matches. CDR3 loop: CASTILASSYEQYF. CDR3 DNA sequence: TGTGCCAGCACCATACTAGCGTCCTCCTACGAGCAGTACTTC. The full variable domain, completed using reference TRBV2 and TRBJ2-7, is EPEVTQTPSHQVTQMGQEVILRCVPISNHLYFYWYRQILGQKVEFLVSFYNNEISEKSEIFDDQFSVERPDGSNFTLKIRSTKLEDSAMYFCASTILASSYEQYFGPGTRLTVT.

This rearrangement joins TRBV18 to TRBJ2-7; D gene ambiguous. CDR1 KGHSH and CDR2 LQKENI come from the germline V gene. With 4 bases removed from V and 5 bases from J, the gap between germline ends came to 18 bases. The CDR3 loop spans 15 amino acids. In DNA, the CDR3 is TGTGCCAGCTCACTAGACCGCCTGGGCTTTGACGAGCAGTACTTC. It translates to CASSLDRLGFDEQYF.

The V and J genes are TRBV7-2 and TRBJ2-5, with TRBD1 matching 7 bases. The junction had 6 bases not matched to a gene; V was cut back by 3 bases and J by 5 bases. This CDR3 contains 14 residues. CDR1 and CDR2 from the germline V gene are SGHTA and FQGNSA. This CDR3 reads CASSFPTGAETQYF. The CDR3 bases are TGTGCCAGCAGCTTCCCAACAGGGGCCGAGACCCAGTACTTC.

V usage is TRBV28 and J usage is TRBJ1-5, with 7 bases aligning to TRBD1. V trimming: 11 bases; J trimming: 2 bases; junction bases outside the gene matches: 12. The germline V gene encodes CDR1 MDHEN and CDR2 SYDVKM. This CDR3 is 15 amino acids long. CDR3 sequence reads: CAVAGGGGGNQPQHF. The CDR3 region has the DNA TGTGCCGTCGCGGGAGGGGGCGGAGGCAATCAGCCCCAGCATTTT.

The genes are TRBV10-2 and TRBJ2-5, with D unclear. The CDR3 is 11 amino acids. With 6 bases removed from V and 1 base from J, the gap between germline ends came to 3 bases. Looked up from germline, CDR1 is WSHSY and CDR2 is SAAADI. The CDR3 here is CASRVQETQYF. For the CDR3, the DNA is TGCGCCAGCAGGGTCCAAGAGACCCAGTACTTC.

The chain has TRBV28 and TRBJ1-6; no clear D gene. Germline V lookup: CDR1 MDHEN, CDR2 SYDVKM. The CDR3 loop spans 14 amino acids. The germline V and J ends were trimmed by 1 base and 5 bases, with 6 bases remaining between them. This chain's CDR3 is CASSLFGDNSPLHF. DNA for the CDR3: TGTGCCAGCAGTTTATTCGGGGATAATTCACCCCTCCACTTT.

In its sample, this clone was seen once. V is TRBV6-6 and J is TRBJ1-1; 10 positions agree with TRBD1. This CDR3 spans 15 amino acids. Germline V gene lookup returns CDR1 MNHNY and CDR2 SVGAGI (reference sequence). J gave up 3 bases and V 4 bases, and 5 bases lay outside the gene matches. CDR3 DNA sequence: TGTGCCAGCAGTTCAGAAGGGACAGGGGACACTGAAGCTTTCTTT. Its protein product is CASSSEGTGDTEAFF.

The chain has TRBV3-1 (or the pseudogene TRBV3-2) and TRBJ2-6; no firm D call. The CDR3 loop spans 17 amino acids. V was pared by 1 base and J by 0 bases, with 10 bases between. CDR1 and CDR2 (germline): LGHDT, YNNKEL (reference sequence). CDR3 sequence (DNA): TGTGCCAGCAGCCAAGGCCCCCGGGTCTCTGGGGCCAACGTCCTGACTTTC. It translates to CASSQGPRVSGANVLTF.

This chain links TRBV27 with TRBJ1-1; D may be TRBD1 (5 bases). CDR1 MNHEY and CDR2 SMNVEV come from the germline V gene (reference sequence). V shed 5 bases and J shed 4 bases, with 11 bases lying between them. This CDR3 has 13 amino acids. Written as DNA, the CDR3 is TGTGCCAGCAGTAGAGGGGAGGGCACTGAAGCTTTCTTT. Translating gives CASSRGEGTEAFF.

The rearrangement uses TRBV18 and TRBJ2-5; a weak D match, TRBD2 (7 bases). This CDR3 comprises 15 residues. Trimming removed 1 base at V and 4 bases at J, with 13 bases between. The germline V gene has CDR1 KGHSH and CDR2 LQKENI. The CDR3 region is CASSPRQGGVETQYF. CDR3 nucleotide sequence: TGTGCCAGCTCACCACGACAAGGGGGGGTAGAGACCCAGTACTTC. The full variable domain, rest sourced from reference TRBV18 and TRBJ2-5, is NAGVMQNPRHLVRRRGQEARLRCSPMKGHSHVYWYRQLPEEGLKFMVYLQKENIIDESGMPKERFSAEFPKEGPSILRIQQVVRGDSAAYFCASSPRQGGVETQYFGPGTRLLVL.

The rearrangement uses TRBV10-2 and TRBJ2-7; D uncertain. V lost 0 bases and J 4 bases, leaving 13 bases between the germline ends. The germline gives CDR1 WSHSY, CDR2 SAAADI. This CDR3 region has 15 residues. The CDR3 DNA reads as TGCGCCAGCAGTGAGTCGTTTAGCTTTAGGTACGAGCAGTACTTC. It codes for CASSESFSFRYEQYF.

The V gene is TRBV5-4, the J gene TRBJ1-1, with unresolved D. Trimming removed 2 bases at V and 2 bases at J, with 7 bases between. The CDR3 totals 13 residues. Germline V gene sequence: CDR1 SGHNT, CDR2 YYREEE (reference sequence). DNA for the CDR3: TGTGCCAGCAGCTTAAGGGCTAACACTGAAGCTTTCTTT. As protein: CASSLRANTEAFF.

The chain has TRBV5-1 and TRBJ1-1; TRBD1 might be the D (5 bases). The germline CDR1 and CDR2 sequences are SGHRS and YFSETQ. The CDR3 totals 15 residues. V was shortened by 2 bases and J by 1 base, with 12 bases between the two germline ends. CDR3 residues: CASSLNAGPNTEAFF. The CDR3 DNA follows: TGCGCCAGCAGCTTAAATGCGGGACCGAACACTGAAGCTTTCTTT.